What follows are 16 T cell receptor beta chains derived from one specimen sequenced in a study of blood T cell repertoires in COVID-19. TCRdb's copy holds only in-frame clones and misses some; the assay was immunoSEQ multiplex PCR. The sample shows 280,000 or so clones, almost 90% of them seen only once. The sample taken for sequencing was PBMCs or T cells enriched from blood (not recorded which). The receptor set was obtained from a woman aged 18-29 years with acute COVID-19.

The chain uses TRBV7-3 and TRBJ2-2, with D maybe TRBD2 (6 bases). V lost 5 bases and J lost 4, with 14 bases in between. The CDR3 is 15 residues long. CDR1 is SGHTA, CDR2 FQGTGA, per germline. The DNA for the CDR3 is TGTGCCAGCAGCCGGGGGAGTCCCAGCACCGGGGAGCTGTTTTTT. Translated: CASSRGSPSTGELFF. The entire variable domain, with the rest obtained from reference TRBV7-3 and TRBJ2-2, is as follows: GAGVSQTPSNKVTEKGKYVELRCDPISGHTALYWYRQSLGQGPEFLIYFQGTGAADDSGLPNDRFFAVRPEGSVSTLKIQRTERGDSAVYLCASSRGSPSTGELFFGEGSRLTVL.

This chain joins TRBV7-8 and TRBJ2-1; possibly TRBD1 for D (6 bases). V was clipped by 2 bases and J by 7 bases, with 15 bases between them. The CDR3 sequence is 15 residues long. Germline V gene lookup returns CDR1 SGHVS and CDR2 FQNEAQ. CDR3 residues: CASSLRELGANEQFF. CDR3 coding DNA: TGTGCCAGCAGCTTACGCGAATTGGGGGCAAATGAGCAGTTCTTC.

The chain uses TRBV19 and TRBJ1-2; D unresolved. CDR1 and CDR2 (germline): LNHDA, SQIVND (reference sequence). The CDR3 totals 16 residues. Trimming took 3 bases from V and 0 from J, leaving 14 bases between them. The CDR3 DNA reads TGTGCCAGTAGTATCCACAGTGGCAGAGCTAACTATGGCTACACCTTC. Translated, it gives CASSIHSGRANYGYTF.

The chain carries TRBV12-3 or TRBV12-4 and TRBJ2-1; no clear D gene. V lost 7 bases to trimming and J lost 8 bases, with 9 bases between them. CDR3 size: 11 residues. CDR3 region: CASIREYEQFF. CDR3 bases: TGTGCCAGCATCCGAGAATATGAGCAGTTCTTC.

This clone occurred a few times. Other DNA sequences in this sample translate to the same CDR3. The genes are TRBV4-3 and TRBJ2-1, with 7 bases lining up with TRBD2. The germline V gene encodes CDR1 LGHNA and CDR2 YSLEER. The CDR3 is 15 residues long. The V gene end was trimmed by 1 base and the J gene end by 2 bases; junction bases not matched to a gene: 2. This CDR3 reads CASSQGSGAYNEQFF. The CDR3 DNA is TGCGCCAGCAGCCAAGGGAGCGGGGCCTACAATGAGCAGTTCTTC.

This chain connects TRBV2 to TRBJ2-2, with D possibly being TRBD1 (5 bases). The CDR3 runs to 14 residues. V was clipped by 7 bases and J by 2 bases, with 11 bases between them. Germline loops: CDR1 SNHLY, CDR2 FYNNEI. The CDR3 bases are TGTGCCAGCACTAGGCAGGGAAACACCGGGGAGCTGTTTTTT. Its translation is CASTRQGNTGELFF. Drawing the rest from reference TRBV2 and TRBJ2-2, the complete variable domain is EPEVTQTPSHQVTQMGQEVILRCVPISNHLYFYWYRQILGQKVEFLVSFYNNEISEKSEIFDDQFSVERPDGSNFTLKIRSTKLEDSAMYFCASTRQGNTGELFFGEGSRLTVL.

The rearrangement links TRBV6-2 or TRBV6-3 to TRBJ1-2; TRBD1 matches at 11 bases. Looked up from germline, CDR1 is MNHEY and CDR2 is SVGEGT. J lost 5 bases, V lost 5 bases, and 7 bases had no gene match. The CDR3 runs 15 residues. The DNA for the CDR3 is TGTGCCAGCAGTATATCAGGGACAGGGGGATATGGCTACACCTTC. Its translation: CASSISGTGGYGYTF.

V and J are TRBV6-2 or TRBV6-3 and TRBJ2-1; D might be TRBD2 (6 bases). The CDR3 consists of 14 residues. V lost 1 base and J 3 bases, leaving 7 bases between the germline ends. Germline V CDR1 and CDR2: MNHEY, SVGEGT. The CDR3 region is CASSYWRDYNEQFF. In DNA, the CDR3 is TGTGCCAGCAGTTACTGGCGGGACTACAATGAGCAGTTCTTC.

This clone was recorded only once. The chain joins TRBV2 to TRBJ2-7, with a tentative D call TRBD1 (5 bases). CDR1 is SNHLY and CDR2 is FYNNEI in the germline V gene. This CDR3 comprises 15 residues. V lost 8 bases and J 2 bases, leaving 19 bases between the germline ends. The CDR3 nucleotides read TGTGCCAGCTTGCCGGACACAAGAGGAGCCTACGAGCAGTACTTC. Translation: CASLPDTRGAYEQYF.

The rearrangement links TRBV3-1 (or the pseudogene TRBV3-2) to TRBJ2-4, with 9 bases matching TRBD2. The V gene's germline CDR1 is LGHDT and CDR2 YNNKEL (reference sequence). With V trimmed by 0 bases and J by 6 bases, 6 bases remained unmatched. This CDR3 has 16 residues. CDR3 protein: CASSQEGTSSRNIQYF. The CDR3 DNA sequence: TGTGCCAGCAGCCAAGAAGGGACTAGCTCCCGAAACATTCAGTACTTC.

The CDR3 DNA is TGTGCCAGCAGTGATCTCAGGGCCGAAGCTTTCTTT. It translates to CASSDLRAEAFF. V usage is TRBV28 and J usage is TRBJ1-1, with a tentative D call TRBD1 (5 bases). Germline assignment: CDR1 MDHEN and CDR2 SYDVKM. The CDR3 runs to 12 residues. V lost 5 bases to trimming and J lost 8 bases, with 12 bases between them. Together with reference TRBV28 and TRBJ1-1, the CDR3 gives the full variable domain: DVKVTQSSRYLVKRTGEKVFLECVQDMDHENMFWYRQDPGLGLRLIYFSYDVKMKEKGDIPEGYSVSREKKERFSLILESASTNQTSMYLCASSDLRAEAFFGQGTRLTVV.

V usage is TRBV5-1 and J usage is TRBJ2-3; tentative D call: TRBD2 (6 bases). The CDR3 consists of 14 residues. Germline CDR1 reads SGHRS; CDR2 reads YFSETQ. The V and J ends lost 3 bases and 4 bases respectively, with 12 bases between them. In nucleotides, the CDR3 is TGCGCCAGCAGCTATCCATCTAGCGCAGATACGCAGTATTTT. It specifies CASSYPSSADTQYF. The whole variable domain, remainder taken from reference TRBV5-1 and TRBJ2-3, is KAGVTQTPRYLIKTRGQQVTLSCSPISGHRSVSWYQQTPGQGLQFLFEYFSETQRNKGNFPGRFSGRQFSNSRSEMNVSTLELGDSALYLCASSYPSSADTQYFGPGTRLTVL.

This sequence joins TRBV10-1 and TRBJ2-5; possible D gene TRBD2, 5 bases. Germline CDR1 WNHNN, CDR2 SYGVQD (reference sequence). This CDR3 spans 14 amino acids. V was cut by 3 bases and J by 7 bases, with 15 bases left in between. CDR3 residues: CASSDLFPEGTQYF. The CDR3 DNA follows: TGCGCCAGCAGTGACCTTTTTCCTGAGGGGACCCAGTACTTC.

Worth noting for this clone: Germline is not matched at one junction end, which may reflect a read error. The V and J genes are TRBV28 and TRBJ1-2; weak D call: TRBD1 (5 bases). This CDR3 has 12 residues. Germline V gene data show CDR1 as MDHEN and CDR2 as SYDVKM. In nucleotides, the CDR3 is TGTGCCAGCAGTGCCAGGGACTATGGTTACACCTTC. Protein sequence: CASSARDYGYTF.

The rearrangement links TRBV9 to TRBJ2-5; D is unresolved. The CDR3 is 13 residues long. Looked up from germline, CDR1 is SGDLS and CDR2 is YYNGEE. The germline V and J ends were trimmed by 0 bases and 7 bases, with 10 bases remaining between them. CDR3: CASSVDRSGTQYF. The DNA for the CDR3 is TGTGCCAGCAGCGTAGACAGATCTGGGACCCAGTACTTC.

The gene calls are TRBV12-3 or TRBV12-4 and TRBJ1-5; D not certain. The CDR3 covers 10 residues. The V gene lost 3 bases and the J gene lost 11 bases, with 5 bases spanning the gap. The CDR3 coding sequence is TGTGCCAGCAGTTTGGGAGCCCAGCATTTT. As protein: CASSLGAQHF.